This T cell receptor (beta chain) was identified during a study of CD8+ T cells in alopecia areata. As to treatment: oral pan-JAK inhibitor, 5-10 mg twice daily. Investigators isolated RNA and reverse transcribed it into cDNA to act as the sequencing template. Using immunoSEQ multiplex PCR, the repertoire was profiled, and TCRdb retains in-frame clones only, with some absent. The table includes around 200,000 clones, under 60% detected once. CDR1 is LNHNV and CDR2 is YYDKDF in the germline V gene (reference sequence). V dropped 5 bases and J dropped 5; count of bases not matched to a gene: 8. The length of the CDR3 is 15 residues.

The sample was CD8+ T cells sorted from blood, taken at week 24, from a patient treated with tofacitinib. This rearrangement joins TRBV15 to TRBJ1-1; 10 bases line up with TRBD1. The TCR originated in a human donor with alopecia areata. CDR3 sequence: CATSRDRGRRTEAFF. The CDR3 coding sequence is TGTGCCACCAGCCGGGACAGGGGTAGACGGACTGAAGCTTTCTTT.